This T cell receptor (beta chain) was identified during a study of T cell responses to AZD1222 COVID-19 vaccine (dated by TCRdb to the early 2020s). The study in broad terms: AZD1222 recipients given second doses at about 4 weeks or at about 12 weeks were pooled, since spike-specific TCR depth and breadth were not found to differ between the two schedules. A total of 233 trial participants underwent TCR sequencing, of whom nearly 210 had received two doses of AZD1222 and about 26 had received two doses of the MenACWY control vaccine. Trial participants were enrolled into age subgroups of 18-55, 56-69 and 70-plus years, which contained roughly 140, 27 and 60 TCR-sequenced participants, respectively.

Regarding this clone: Its cognate antigen has yet to be identified. One base away there is no much larger clone; base qualities are not given.

The sample's time point label, decoded: baseline before first vaccination. Samples from vaccinated people were obtained from the UK trials COV001 and COV002, which included a single-blind randomized controlled phase 2/3 trial of AZD1222 (ChAdOx1 nCoV-19) in healthy adults. For TCRbeta chain sequencing, PBMC samples were collected from trial participants at day 0 and at day 28 after the second dose. The germline V gene (reference sequence) sets CDR1 to MNHNY and CDR2 to SVGAGI. Trimming accounts for 6 bases at V and 7 bases at J, while the number of junction bases matched to no gene is 5. The CDR3 measures 13 amino acids from cysteine to phenylalanine. The only DNA kept is the CDR3, 39 bases in frame from the first base. Study-wide conclusions, independent of this receptor: Vaccine-associated CD4 TCRs spanned the whole spike protein, with dominant responses in regions 160-218 and 743-854. Most participants were white British and females outnumbered males, and the authors suggested that clonal diversity may have been underestimated. Conclusions about previously exposed vaccinees were limited because only five to seven AZD1222 recipients were SARS-CoV-2 seropositive at baseline. The 56-69-year group was small, and its depth increase did not reach significance, likely because of low power. Because no day 14 peak-response samples were available, the repertoires could be characterized only after the peak T cell response. After two AZD1222 doses, spike-specific TCR breadth and depth were significantly higher than at day 0 and than in MenACWY recipients. Reportedly, almost half of the unique spike-specific TCRs recognized epitopes lying outside the regions that are mutated in the B.1.351 and B.1.1.7 variants.

The CDR3 regions of human TCRbeta chains were subjected to immunosequencing. In the original analysis: Repertoire TCRs were checked for matches against a reference library of SARS-CoV-2-specific TCRs that had been generated using the MIRA antigen-specificity platform. Breadth meant the fraction of unique TCRs that were SARS-CoV-2-associated, whereas depth meant the fraction of total T cells that were SARS-CoV-2-associated. Each spike-specific TCR was assigned to its reactive spike region and to a CD4 or CD8 class using the MIRA data. Log10-transformed breadth and depth values were compared by one-way ANOVA with Sidak's multiple comparisons tests. This is the immuneACCESS table as TCRdb keeps it, with only in-frame sequences that have V and J called. A part of the clones is gone; compared with another copy, unresolved V genes explain less than half, and the rest is unexplained. That table gives V, J and clone size, and the DNA gave D and trimming. This sample lists 110,000 to 150,000 clones; around 90% were detected once. The ten largest clones add up to over 3% of the sample.

Sample: peripheral blood, taken on day 0 of AZD1222 vaccination. Recombination linked TRBV6-6 to TRBJ2-7, with 11 junctional bases fitting TRBD1. This receptor was taken from an adult in good health. Here the CDR3 is given as CASSSGTGGEQYF. The DNA sequence reads TGTGCCAGCAGCTCCGGGACAGGGGGAGAGCAGTACTTC.